The rows below give T cell receptor beta chains drawn from one sample of a study of T-cell reconstitution after alpha-beta-depleted transplantation in children. TCRdb used MiXCR to reprocess the PCR reads, holding one entry per CDR3 protein. The sample shows 450,000 to 500,000 distinct CDR3 sequences, around 12% of them seen only once. The input for sequencing was PBMCs from the stem cell graft donor, taken from the stem cell graft. Receptor source: a human donor who donated a stem cell graft to a child with combined immunodeficiency. Each CDR3 is given with its conserved first and last residue. A D gene is named only where the DNA matches it firmly. Clone size appears in some rows only: once, few, many, or a class for an expanded clone.

J gene	V gene	clone size	D gene	CDR3 DNA	CDR3 protein
TRBJ2-2	TRBV29-1	.	.	TGCAGCGTTGAGAGCTACATCCAACAAGGGACCGGGGAGCTGTTTTTT	CSVESYIQQGTGELFF
TRBJ2-7	TRBV4-1	.	.	TGCGCCAGCAGCCCCCGGATAGCCAACTACGAGCAGTACTTC	CASSPRIANYEQYF
TRBJ2-7	TRBV7-6	.	.	TGTGCCAGCAGCCGTAGCGATAGCTCCTACGAGCAGTACTTC	CASSRSDSSYEQYF
TRBJ2-7	TRBV6-1	few	TRBD2	TGTGCCAGCAGAGTGACTAGCGGGAGCGGTAACGAGCAGTACTTC	CASRVTSGSGNEQYF
TRBJ2-5	TRBV7-8	many	.	TGTGCCAGCAGCCTCCAAAAGCCGGAGACCCAGTACTTC	CASSLQKPETQYF
TRBJ1-1	TRBV29-1	few	TRBD1	TGCAGCGTTGGGCGACAGGGCGACACTGAAGCTTTCTTT	CSVGRQGDTEAFF
TRBJ2-1	TRBV28	.	.	TGTGCCAGCAGTTTCGCGGAAGCCTACAATGAGCAGTTCTTC	CASSFAEAYNEQFF
TRBJ1-1	TRBV3-1	.	.	TGTGCCAGCAGCCCCACGGACACTGAAGCTTTCTTT	CASSPTDTEAFF
TRBJ2-1	TRBV6-1	.	TRBD1	TGTGCCAGCACCACCGGGACAGGGGGCCGCGCCTACAATGAGCAGTTCTTC	CASTTGTGGRAYNEQFF
TRBJ2-1	TRBV20-1	.	.	TGCAGTGCTAAGGGGCCGGTGGGCAATGAGCAGTTCTTC	CSAKGPVGNEQFF
TRBJ1-1	TRBV6-6	.	.	TGTGCCAGCAGTTACCGACAGACTGAAGCTTTCTTT	CASSYRQTEAFF
TRBJ1-2	TRBV24-1	.	.	TGTGCCACCAGTGATTTTCCGGCTTCTAACTATGGCTACACCTTC	CATSDFPASNYGYTF
TRBJ2-3	TRBV5-6	.	TRBD1	TGTGCCAGCAGCTTGGGCGACAGGGGGTACACAGATACGCAGTATTTT	CASSLGDRGYTDTQYF
TRBJ1-1	TRBV13	many	.	TGTGCCAGCAGCTCGAGATTGAACACTGAAGCTTTCTTT	CASSSRLNTEAFF
TRBJ2-4	TRBV29-1	.	.	TGCAGCGTTGTCGCGCCACCCTACATTCAGTACTTC	CSVVAPPYIQYF
TRBJ2-1	TRBV6-5	.	.	TGTGCCAGCAGTTACTCGAGGTCCTATGAGCAGTTCTTC	CASSYSRSYEQFF
TRBJ2-2	TRBV3-1	many	.	TGTGCCAGCAGCCAAGGGGCCACGAACACCGGGGAGCTGTTTTTT	CASSQGATNTGELFF
TRBJ2-3	TRBV9	.	.	TGTGCCAGCAGCGTAGCTTCCCCAGATACGCAGTATTTT	CASSVASPDTQYF
TRBJ2-7	TRBV9	.	TRBD1	TGTGCCAGCAGCTCTGGACAGGGTGGTAACGAGCAGTACTTC	CASSSGQGGNEQYF
TRBJ2-1	TRBV4-3	many	TRBD1	TGCGCCAGCAGCCAAGATTGGGCAGGGGGCAATGAGCAGTTCTTC	CASSQDWAGGNEQFF
TRBJ2-7	TRBV4-1	few	.	TGCGCCAGCAGCCAAGAAGGGCGGGACGAGCAGTACTTC	CASSQEGRDEQYF
TRBJ1-5	TRBV21-1	.	.	TGTGCCAGCAGCAAAAAGGGAAGGGGCTATAGCAATCAGCCCCAGCATTTT	CASSKKGRGYSNQPQHF
TRBJ2-1	TRBV12-3/TRBV12-4	many	.	TGTGCCAGCACCCCGGGGGCCTACAATGAGCAGTTCTTC	CASTPGAYNEQFF
TRBJ2-1	TRBV7-9	.	.	TGTGCCAGCAGCCGAAGTACAGGGTACGAGTTCTTC	CASSRSTGYEFF
TRBJ1-1	TRBV6-1	.	.	TGTGCCAGCACGGGGGAGGTGAGGACTGAAGCTTTCTTT	CASTGEVRTEAFF
TRBJ2-4	TRBV12-3/TRBV12-4	few	TRBD2	TGTGCCAGCAGTGGGAGGGAGTTGGGCAAAAACATTCAGTACTTC	CASSGRELGKNIQYF
TRBJ1-2	TRBV5-5	few	TRBD1	TGTGCCAGCAGCCCGGTCGGGACAGGGCTCTATGGCTACACCTTC	CASSPVGTGLYGYTF
TRBJ1-4	TRBV7-2	.	.	TGTGCCAGCAGCCCCCGAATGGGGGGGGAAAAACTGTTTTTT	CASSPRMGGEKLFF
TRBJ2-5	TRBV6-5	.	.	TGTGCCAGCAGTTTAAGGTCGCAAGAGACCCAGTACTTC	CASSLRSQETQYF
TRBJ2-7	TRBV7-8	few	TRBD1	TGTGCCAGCAGCTTAAGGGGCGGACAGGGACTCTACGAGCAGTACTTC	CASSLRGGQGLYEQYF
TRBJ2-7	TRBV10-3	.	.	TGTGCCATCAGTTATACGGGACCCCTCGGCGAGCAGTACTTC	CAISYTGPLGEQYF
TRBJ2-6	TRBV5-1	.	.	TGCGCCAGCAGCTTGGCACGGTCCCCTGGGGCCAACGTCCTGACTTTC	CASSLARSPGANVLTF
TRBJ2-7	TRBV7-9	few	.	TGTGCCAGCAGCCCCCCCGGGGCAGGTATCTACGAGCAGTACTTC	CASSPPGAGIYEQYF
TRBJ2-7	TRBV20-1	.	TRBD2	TGCAGTGCTTCGGGCGGGGGGGGCAACTCCTACGAGCAGTACTTC	CSASGGGGNSYEQYF
TRBJ2-2	TRBV7-3	.	.	TGTGCCAGCAGCTTAACACAGAGGAACACCGGGGAGCTGTTTTTT	CASSLTQRNTGELFF
TRBJ2-2	TRBV4-2	many	TRBD2	TGTGCCAGCAGCCGGGGACTAGCGGGCCTACACACCGGGGAGCTGTTTTTT	CASSRGLAGLHTGELFF
TRBJ2-7	TRBV20-1	many	TRBD2	TGCAGTGCTAGGGGACTAGCGGGCCTCTACGAGCAGTACTTC	CSARGLAGLYEQYF
TRBJ2-2	TRBV6-5	few	.	TGTGCCAGCAGTTACTATAGGGGTCGACTTAACACCGGGGAGCTGTTTTTT	CASSYYRGRLNTGELFF
TRBJ2-4	TRBV5-1	.	.	TGCGCCAGCAGCGTGGGCTGGGAGGCCAAAAACATTCAGTACTTC	CASSVGWEAKNIQYF
TRBJ2-7	TRBV5-6	few	TRBD1	TGTGCCAGCAGCCTGAGGACAGGGGGCTATTCCTACGAGCAGTACTTC	CASSLRTGGYSYEQYF
TRBJ2-7	TRBV5-1	many	TRBD1	TGCGCCAGCAGCTACCGGGACAGGGCGAGCTCCTACGAGCAGTACTTC	CASSYRDRASSYEQYF
TRBJ2-7	TRBV25-1	many	.	TGTGCCAGCAGTGATGAAAGGAACTACGAGCAGTACTTC	CASSDERNYEQYF
TRBJ1-5	TRBV18	.	TRBD1	TGTGCCAGCTCAGAGACAGGGGGAAATAGCAATCAGCCCCAGCATTTT	CASSETGGNSNQPQHF
TRBJ2-7	TRBV20-1	.	.	TGCAGTGCTCTCCCCTCTAGGACTCGATACGAGCAGTACTTC	CSALPSRTRYEQYF
TRBJ2-5	TRBV10-3	.	.	TGTGCCATCAGTGAGGGCCGGTTCCAAGAGACCCAGTACTTC	CAISEGRFQETQYF
TRBJ2-2	TRBV7-2	few	.	TGTGCCAGCAGCTTAGTAGCGGTGAACACCGGGGAGCTGTTTTTT	CASSLVAVNTGELFF
TRBJ1-6	TRBV7-2	many	TRBD1	TGTGCCAGCAGCTTGACAGGGACAGATAATTCACCCCTCCACTTT	CASSLTGTDNSPLHF
TRBJ2-3	TRBV20-1	.	.	TGCAGTGCTAGGCTCCATAGCACAGATACGCAGTATTTT	CSARLHSTDTQYF
TRBJ1-2	TRBV14	.	.	TGTGCCAGCAGCCGGCGGGGGCTCGGTGGTGGCTACACCTTC	CASSRRGLGGGYTF
TRBJ2-1	TRBV9	few	.	TGTGCCAGCAGCGTAGTGTACGGGGTGAATGAGCAGTTCTTC	CASSVVYGVNEQFF
TRBJ1-3	TRBV18	few	.	TGTGCCAGCTCACCAGAGACTATGGGGAACACCATATATTTT	CASSPETMGNTIYF
TRBJ2-1	TRBV7-9	.	.	TGTGCCAGCAGTTCCCAGATTCCTGAGCAGTTCTTC	CASSSQIPEQFF
TRBJ1-3	TRBV2	few	.	TGTGCCAGCAGTTGGGGGGTGGCCGGAACTGGAAACACCATATATTTT	CASSWGVAGTGNTIYF